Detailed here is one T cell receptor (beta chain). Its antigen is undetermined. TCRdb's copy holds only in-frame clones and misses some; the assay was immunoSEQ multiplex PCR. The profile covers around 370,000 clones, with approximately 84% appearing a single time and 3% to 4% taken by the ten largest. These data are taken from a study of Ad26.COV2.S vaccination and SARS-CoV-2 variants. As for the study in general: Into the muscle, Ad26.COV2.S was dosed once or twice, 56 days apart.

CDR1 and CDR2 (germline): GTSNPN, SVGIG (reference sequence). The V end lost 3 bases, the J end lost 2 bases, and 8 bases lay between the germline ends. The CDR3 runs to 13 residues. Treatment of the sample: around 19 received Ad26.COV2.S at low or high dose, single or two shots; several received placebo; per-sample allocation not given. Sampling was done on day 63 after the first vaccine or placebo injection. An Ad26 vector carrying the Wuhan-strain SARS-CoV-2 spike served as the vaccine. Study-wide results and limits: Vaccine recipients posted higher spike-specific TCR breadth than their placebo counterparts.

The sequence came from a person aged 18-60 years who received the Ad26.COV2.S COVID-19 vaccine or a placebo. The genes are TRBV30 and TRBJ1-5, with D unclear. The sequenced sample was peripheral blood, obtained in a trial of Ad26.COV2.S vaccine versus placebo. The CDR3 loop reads CAWSPPGNQPQHF. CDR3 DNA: TGTGCCTGGAGCCCCCCCGGCAATCAGCCCCAGCATTTT.